This T cell receptor (beta chain) was retrieved from a study of OX40 agonist ivuxolimab in advanced cancers. Study information: Across the patients, intravenous ivuxolimab was delivered every 2 weeks at 0.01 to 10 mg/kg. Allowance was made for prior anti-PD-1, anti-PD-L1 or anti-CTLA-4 therapy, and approximately 41% had some. Notes on the study in general: In the expanded peripheral T cells, antigen specificity was never determined.

A note on this clone: Its cognate antigen is unknown.

Here immunoSEQ multiplex PCR was the method, and the copy in TCRdb shows in-frame clones only, minus some. The table lists about 78,000 clones, about 90% of them singletons. The specimen was CD4+ or CD8+ T cells sorted from blood, collected in a trial of the OX40 agonist ivuxolimab. This sequence originates from an adult with an advanced solid tumor such as melanoma, head and neck, liver or kidney cancer.

The chain's CDR3 is CATSRDPTSYGYTF. The CDR3 nucleotides read TGTGCCACCAGCAGAGATCCGACGTCCTATGGCTACACCTTC. The chain carries TRBV15 and TRBJ1-2; D not certain. The CDR3 spans 14 residues. Germline CDR1 reads LNHNV; CDR2 reads YYDKDF (reference sequence). The V gene lost 0 bases and the J gene lost 4 bases, with 9 bases spanning the gap.